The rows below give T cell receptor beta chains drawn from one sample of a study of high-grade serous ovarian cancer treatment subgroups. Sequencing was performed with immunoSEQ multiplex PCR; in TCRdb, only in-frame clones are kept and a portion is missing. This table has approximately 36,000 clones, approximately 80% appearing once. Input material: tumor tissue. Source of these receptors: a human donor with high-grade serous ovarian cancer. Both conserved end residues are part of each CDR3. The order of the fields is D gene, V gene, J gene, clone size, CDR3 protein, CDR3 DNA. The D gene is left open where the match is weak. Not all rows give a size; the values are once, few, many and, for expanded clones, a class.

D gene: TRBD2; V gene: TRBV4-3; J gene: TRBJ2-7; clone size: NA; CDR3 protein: CASSQGVAGVISYEQYF; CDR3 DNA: TGCGCCAGCAGCCAAGGGGTAGCGGGGGTTATTTCCTACGAGCAGTACTTC
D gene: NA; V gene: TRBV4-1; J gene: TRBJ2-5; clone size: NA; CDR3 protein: CASSQDTWGGAETQYF; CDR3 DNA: TGCGCCAGCAGCCAAGATACGTGGGGGGGCGCAGAGACCCAGTACTTC
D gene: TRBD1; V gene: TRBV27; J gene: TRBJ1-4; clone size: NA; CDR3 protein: CASSLEDRGGWRTNEKLFF; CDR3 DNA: TGTGCCAGCAGTTTAGAAGACAGGGGGGGATGGAGAACTAATGAAAAACTGTTTTTT
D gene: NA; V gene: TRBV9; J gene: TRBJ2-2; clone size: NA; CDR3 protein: CASSRSRGSPTGELFF; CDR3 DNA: TGTGCCAGCAGCAGAAGTCGGGGGAGCCCTACCGGGGAGCTGTTTTTT
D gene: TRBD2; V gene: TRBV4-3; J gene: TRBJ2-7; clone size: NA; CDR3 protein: CASSRGVLAGNSYEQYF; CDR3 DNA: TGCGCCAGCAGCCGCGGAGTACTAGCGGGAAACTCCTACGAGCAGTACTTC
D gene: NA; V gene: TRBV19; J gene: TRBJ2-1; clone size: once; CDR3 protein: CASSIDMQGYNEQFF; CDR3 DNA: TGTGCCAGTAGTATAGACATGCAGGGCTACAATGAGCAGTTCTTC
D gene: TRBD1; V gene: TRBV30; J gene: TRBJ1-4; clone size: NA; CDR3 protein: CAWSTHRGDEKLFF; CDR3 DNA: TGTGCCTGGAGTACCCACAGGGGTGATGAAAAACTGTTTTTT
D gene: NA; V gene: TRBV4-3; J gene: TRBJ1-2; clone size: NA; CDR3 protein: CASSQGRIGSLYGYTF; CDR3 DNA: TGCGCCAGCAGCCAAGGCCGGATAGGTTCCCTCTATGGCTACACCTTC
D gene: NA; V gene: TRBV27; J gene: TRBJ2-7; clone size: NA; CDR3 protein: CASRNQGGGPYEQYF; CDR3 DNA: TGTGCCAGCAGGAATCAGGGGGGAGGGCCCTACGAGCAGTACTTC
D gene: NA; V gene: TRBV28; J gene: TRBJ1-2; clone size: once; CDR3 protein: CASTALGREWGYTF; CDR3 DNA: TGTGCCAGCACCGCCTTGGGAAGGGAGTGGGGCTACACCTTC
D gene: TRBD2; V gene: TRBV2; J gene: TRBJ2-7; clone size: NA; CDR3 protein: CASVSGRRAQYF; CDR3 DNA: TGTGCCAGCGTTAGCGGGAGGAGAGCGCAGTACTTC
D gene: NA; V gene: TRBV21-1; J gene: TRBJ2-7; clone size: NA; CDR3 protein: CASIPSYEQYF; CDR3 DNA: TGTGCCAGCATCCCCTCCTACGAGCAGTACTTC
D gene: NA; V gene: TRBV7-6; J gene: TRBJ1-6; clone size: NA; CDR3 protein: CASSIGGSSPLHF; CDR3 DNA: TGTGCCAGCAGCATAGGTGGGAGTTCACCCCTCCACTTT
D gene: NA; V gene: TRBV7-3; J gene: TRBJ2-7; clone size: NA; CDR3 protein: CASSPRSRGEQYF; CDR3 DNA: TGTGCCAGCAGCCCCCGGAGCAGGGGCGAGCAGTACTTC